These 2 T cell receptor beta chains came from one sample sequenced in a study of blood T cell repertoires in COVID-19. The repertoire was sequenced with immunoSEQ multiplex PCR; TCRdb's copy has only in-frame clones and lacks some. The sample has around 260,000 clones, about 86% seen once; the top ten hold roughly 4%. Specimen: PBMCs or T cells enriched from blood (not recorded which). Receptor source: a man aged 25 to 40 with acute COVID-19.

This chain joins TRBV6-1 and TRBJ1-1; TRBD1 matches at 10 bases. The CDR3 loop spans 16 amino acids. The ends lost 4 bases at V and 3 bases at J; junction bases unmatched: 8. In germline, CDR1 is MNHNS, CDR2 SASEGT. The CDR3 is CASSVGTGEGYTEAFF. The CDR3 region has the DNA TGTGCCAGCAGTGTAGGGACAGGGGAGGGGTACACTGAAGCTTTCTTT.

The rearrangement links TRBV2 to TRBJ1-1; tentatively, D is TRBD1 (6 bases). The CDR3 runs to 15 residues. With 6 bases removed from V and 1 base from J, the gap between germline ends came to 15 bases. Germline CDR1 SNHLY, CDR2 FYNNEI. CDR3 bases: TGTGCCAGCAGGAACAGGGCCCTCACGAACACTGAAGCTTTCTTT. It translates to CASRNRALTNTEAFF.